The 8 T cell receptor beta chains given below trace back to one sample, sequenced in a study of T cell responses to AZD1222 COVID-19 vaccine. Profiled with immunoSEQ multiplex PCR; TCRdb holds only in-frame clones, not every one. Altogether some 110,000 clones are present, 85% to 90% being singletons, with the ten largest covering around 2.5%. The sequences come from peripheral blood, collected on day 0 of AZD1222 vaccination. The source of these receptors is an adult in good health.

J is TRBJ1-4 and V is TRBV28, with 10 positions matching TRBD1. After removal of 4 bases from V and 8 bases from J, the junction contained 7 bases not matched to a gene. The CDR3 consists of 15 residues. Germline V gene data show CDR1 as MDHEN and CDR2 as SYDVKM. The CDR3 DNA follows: TGTGCCAGCAGTTCGGGACAGGGGATGACCGAAAAACTGTTTTTT. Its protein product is CASSSGQGMTEKLFF. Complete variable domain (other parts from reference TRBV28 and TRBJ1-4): DVKVTQSSRYLVKRTGEKVFLECVQDMDHENMFWYRQDPGLGLRLIYFSYDVKMKEKGDIPEGYSVSREKKERFSLILESASTNQTSMYLCASSSGQGMTEKLFFGSGTQLSVL.

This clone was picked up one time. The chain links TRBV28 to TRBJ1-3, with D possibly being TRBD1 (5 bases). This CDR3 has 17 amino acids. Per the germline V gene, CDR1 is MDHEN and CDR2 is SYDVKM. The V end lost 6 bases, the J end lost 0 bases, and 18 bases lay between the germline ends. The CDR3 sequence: CASSGGPALSSGNTIYF. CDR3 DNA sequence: TGTGCCAGCAGCGGGGGTCCCGCCTTAAGCTCTGGAAACACCATATATTTT.

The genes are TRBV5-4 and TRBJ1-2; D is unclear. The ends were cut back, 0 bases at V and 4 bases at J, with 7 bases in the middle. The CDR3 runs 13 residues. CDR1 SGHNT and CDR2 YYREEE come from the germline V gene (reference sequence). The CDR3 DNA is TGTGCCAGCAGCTTGGATGGTGTCTATGGCTACACCTTC. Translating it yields CASSLDGVYGYTF. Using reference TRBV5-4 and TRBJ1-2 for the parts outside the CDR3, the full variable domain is ETGVTQSPTHLIKTRGQQVTLRCSSQSGHNTVSWYQQALGQGPQFIFQYYREEENGRGNFPPRFSGLQFPNYSSELNVNALELDDSALYLCASSLDGVYGYTFGSGTRLTVV.

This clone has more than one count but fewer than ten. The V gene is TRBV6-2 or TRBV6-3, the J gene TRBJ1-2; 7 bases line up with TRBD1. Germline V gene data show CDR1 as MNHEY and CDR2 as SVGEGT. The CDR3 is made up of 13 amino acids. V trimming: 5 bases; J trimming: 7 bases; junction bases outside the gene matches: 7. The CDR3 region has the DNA TGTGCCAGCAGTCAAGAGGGGGCTGGTGGCTACACCTTC. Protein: CASSQEGAGGYTF.

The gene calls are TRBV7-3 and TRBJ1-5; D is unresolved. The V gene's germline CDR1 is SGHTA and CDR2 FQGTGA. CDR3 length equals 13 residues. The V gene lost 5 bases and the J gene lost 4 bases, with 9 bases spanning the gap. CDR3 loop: CASSPRGNQPQHF. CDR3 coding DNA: TGTGCCAGCAGCCCCCGGGGTAATCAGCCCCAGCATTTT. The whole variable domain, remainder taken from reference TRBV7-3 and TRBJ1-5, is GAGVSQTPSNKVTEKGKYVELRCDPISGHTALYWYRQSLGQGPEFLIYFQGTGAADDSGLPNDRFFAVRPEGSVSTLKIQRTERGDSAVYLCASSPRGNQPQHFGDGTRLSIL.

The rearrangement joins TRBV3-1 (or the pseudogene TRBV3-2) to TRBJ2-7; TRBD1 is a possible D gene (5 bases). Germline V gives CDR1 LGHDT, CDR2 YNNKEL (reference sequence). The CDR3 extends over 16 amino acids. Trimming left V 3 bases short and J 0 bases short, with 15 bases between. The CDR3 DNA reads TGTGCCAGCAGCCAGGCCCCAGGGCTCAACTCCTACGAGCAGTACTTC. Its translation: CASSQAPGLNSYEQYF.

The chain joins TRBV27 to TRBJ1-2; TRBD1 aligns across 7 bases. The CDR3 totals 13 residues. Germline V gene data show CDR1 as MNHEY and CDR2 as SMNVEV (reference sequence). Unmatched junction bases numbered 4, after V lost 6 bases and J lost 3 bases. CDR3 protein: CASRPQGYYGYTF. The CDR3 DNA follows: TGTGCCAGCAGACCACAGGGGTACTATGGCTACACCTTC.

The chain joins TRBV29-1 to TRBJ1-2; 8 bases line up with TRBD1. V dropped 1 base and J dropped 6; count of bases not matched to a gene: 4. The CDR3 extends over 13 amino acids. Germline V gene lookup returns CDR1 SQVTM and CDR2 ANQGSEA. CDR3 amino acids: CSVEVRGLHGYTF. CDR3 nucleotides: TGCAGCGTTGAAGTCAGGGGGCTCCATGGCTACACCTTC.